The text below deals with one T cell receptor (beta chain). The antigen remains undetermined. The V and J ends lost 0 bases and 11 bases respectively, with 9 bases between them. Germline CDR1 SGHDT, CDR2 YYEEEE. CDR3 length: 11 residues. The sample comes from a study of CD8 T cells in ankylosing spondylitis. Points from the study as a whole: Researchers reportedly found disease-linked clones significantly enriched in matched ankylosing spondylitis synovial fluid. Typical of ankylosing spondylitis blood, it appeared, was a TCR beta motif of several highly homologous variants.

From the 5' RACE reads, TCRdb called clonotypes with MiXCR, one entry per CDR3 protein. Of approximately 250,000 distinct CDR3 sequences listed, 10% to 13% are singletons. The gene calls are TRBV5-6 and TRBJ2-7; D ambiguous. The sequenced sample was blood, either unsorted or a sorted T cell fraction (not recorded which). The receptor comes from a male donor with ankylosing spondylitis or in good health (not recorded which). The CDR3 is CASSLGAIEYF. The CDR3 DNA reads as TGTGCCAGCAGCTTGGGGGCCATCGAGTACTTC.